A selection of T cell receptor beta chains follows, all from one sample in a study of CD8 T cells in ankylosing spondylitis. MiXCR, applied by TCRdb to the 5' RACE reads, yields one record per CDR3 protein. This table has 270,000 or so distinct CDR3 sequences, over 15% appearing once. Sequencing used blood, either unsorted or a sorted T cell fraction (not recorded which). These receptor sequences come from a male donor with ankylosing spondylitis or in good health (not recorded which). Both conserved end residues are part of each CDR3. The D gene is left open where the match is weak.

J gene	D gene	V gene	CDR3 protein
TRBJ2-1	TRBD2	TRBV29-1	CSVAQLAGGPDEQFF
TRBJ2-7	TRBD1	TRBV7-8	CASSLFNLGQGYEQYF
TRBJ2-7	NA	TRBV6-1	CASSAYPGGQYF
TRBJ1-1	NA	TRBV7-2	CASSPGPQRHTEAFF
TRBJ2-1	TRBD2	TRBV29-1	CSVEGSAGGTYNEQFF
TRBJ1-2	NA	TRBV29-1	CSVGASGGSHGYTF
TRBJ2-1	NA	TRBV6-5	CASSYSSGQLSNEQFF
TRBJ1-1	NA	TRBV29-1	CSAGGGSGMNTEAFF
TRBJ2-1	TRBD2	TRBV5-1	CASSPGGLAGPSNEQFF
TRBJ2-1	TRBD1	TRBV14	CASSHPRDRVQRPYNEQFF
TRBJ1-2	NA	TRBV27	CASGTSRNYGYTF
TRBJ2-1	NA	TRBV4-3	CASSPKAGELNEQFF
TRBJ2-7	NA	TRBV10-3	CAMGEYREYEQYF
TRBJ2-3	NA	TRBV7-9	CASSLALEGPDTQYF
TRBJ2-7	TRBD1	TRBV7-9	CASSQAGTDYEQYF
TRBJ2-7	NA	TRBV5-1	CASSPMGESYEQYF
TRBJ2-1	NA	TRBV5-1	CASSLDGDSYNEQFF
TRBJ2-3	NA	TRBV11-1	CASSLFQGADTQYF
TRBJ2-6	TRBD1	TRBV5-1	CASSLGDRGSGANVLTF
TRBJ2-1	TRBD2	TRBV20-1	CSVAGLSGSFYNEQFF
TRBJ2-7	TRBD2	TRBV5-1	CASSPGGLAGGGPYEQYF
TRBJ2-7	NA	TRBV5-1	CASSYYHRGLNYEQYF